This T cell receptor beta chain was recorded in a study of T cell responses to AZD1222 COVID-19 vaccine. TCRdb's table, derived via immunoSEQ multiplex PCR, lists solely in-frame clones and lacks some. The sample comprises some 97,000 clones, about 83% of which are singletons, and approximately 3.3% rests with the top ten. Germline CDR1 reads SSHAT; CDR2 reads FNYEAQ (reference sequence). V was shortened by 1 base and J by 7 bases, with 8 bases between the two germline ends. The CDR3 spans 14 residues. The sequence was obtained from an adult in good health. This chain uses TRBV7-7 with TRBJ1-6; unclear D gene. The sample here was peripheral blood, taken on day 0 of AZD1222 vaccination. The CDR3 loop is CASSLGHLNSPLHF. In DNA form, the CDR3 reads TGTGCCAGCAGCTTAGGACATTTAAATTCACCCCTCCACTTT.